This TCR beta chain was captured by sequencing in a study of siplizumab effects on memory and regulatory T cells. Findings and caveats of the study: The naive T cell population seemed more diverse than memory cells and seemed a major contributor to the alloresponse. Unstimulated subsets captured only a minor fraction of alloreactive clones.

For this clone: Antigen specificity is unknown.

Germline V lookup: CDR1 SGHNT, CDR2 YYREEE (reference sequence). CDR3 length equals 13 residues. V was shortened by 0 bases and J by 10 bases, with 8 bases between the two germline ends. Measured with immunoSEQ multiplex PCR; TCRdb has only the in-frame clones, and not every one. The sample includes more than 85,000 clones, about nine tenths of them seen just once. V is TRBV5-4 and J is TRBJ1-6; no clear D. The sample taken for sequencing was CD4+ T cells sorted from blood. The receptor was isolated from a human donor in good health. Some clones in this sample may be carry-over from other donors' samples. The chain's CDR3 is CASSLGIQSPLHF. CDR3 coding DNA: TGTGCCAGCAGCTTGGGGATACAGTCACCCCTCCACTTT.